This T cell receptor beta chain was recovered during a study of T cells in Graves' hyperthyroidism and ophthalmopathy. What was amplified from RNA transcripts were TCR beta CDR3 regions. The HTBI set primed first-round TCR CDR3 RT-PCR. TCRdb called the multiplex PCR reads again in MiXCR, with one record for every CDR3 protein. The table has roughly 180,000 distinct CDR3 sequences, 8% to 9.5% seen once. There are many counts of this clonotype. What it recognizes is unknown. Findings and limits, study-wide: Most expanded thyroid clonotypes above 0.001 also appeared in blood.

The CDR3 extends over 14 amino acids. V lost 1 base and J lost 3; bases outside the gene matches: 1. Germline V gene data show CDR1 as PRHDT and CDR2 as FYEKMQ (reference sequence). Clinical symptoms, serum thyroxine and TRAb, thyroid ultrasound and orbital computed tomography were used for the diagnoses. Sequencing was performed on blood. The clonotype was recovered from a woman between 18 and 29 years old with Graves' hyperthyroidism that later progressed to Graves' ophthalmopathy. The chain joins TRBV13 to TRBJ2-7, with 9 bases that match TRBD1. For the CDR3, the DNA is TGTGCCAGCAGCTTAGAGGACAGGGGCTACGAGCAGTACTTC. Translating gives CASSLEDRGYEQYF. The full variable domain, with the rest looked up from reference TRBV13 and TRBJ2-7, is AAGVIQSPRHLIKEKRETATLKCYPIPRHDTVYWYQQGPGQDPQFLISFYEKMQSDKGSIPDRFSAQQFSDYHSELNMSSLELGDSALYFCASSLEDRGYEQYFGPGTRLTVT.